The sequence of this T cell receptor (beta chain) was determined in a study of vaccination effects on CD4 cells after COVID-19 (dated by TCRdb to between 2021 and 2024). Regarding the complete study: After vaccination, three convalescent patients were sampled at an early time point (day +14) and at a late time point (day +241, +227 and +161, respectively). Post-vaccine samples across the study were collected a median of 72 days after the second dose, with a range of 14 to 241. The study compared SARS-CoV-2 spike-specific CD4+ TCR repertoires before and after mRNA vaccination in COVID-19 convalescent patients and infection-naive vaccine recipients. A total of 10 COVID-19 convalescent patients and a handful of SARS-CoV-2-naive healthy vaccine recipients were included in the full study. In the study, cultures from other donors were sequenced using the Oncomine TCR Beta short-read assay on an Illumina iSeq 100. General findings and caveats noted by the study authors: Clones induced by infection and clones induced by vaccination both contracted markedly at late timepoints after vaccination, which fits with T cell responses waning over time. Limitations of the study were the small number of convalescent patients and the absence of early post-infection timepoints. In convalescent patients, the post-vaccine spike-reactive repertoire was composed mainly of new vaccine-induced clones that were largely distinct from infection-induced clones.

To identify antigen-specific CD4+ T cell clonotypes by their expansion, the ViraFEST assay first stimulated PBMC with viral peptide pools and then applied TCR sequencing. After less than eleven days of culture, CD4+ T cells were isolated with the EasySep CD4+ T cell isolation kit. PCR-confirmed SARS-CoV-2 infection had occurred in convalescent patients between March and December 2020, before the Alpha, Beta and Delta variants emerged in the United States. Two doses of either the BNT162b2 or the mRNA-1273 mRNA SARS-CoV-2 vaccine were administered to participants. A few million PBMC per well were cultured with 8.5 to 10 ug/ml peptides in IMDM containing 5% human AB serum, about 10 IU/ml IL-2 and gentamicin. On days 3 and 7, half of the culture medium was replaced with fresh IL-2-containing medium. Unless otherwise noted, each peptide stimulation condition was cultured in triplicate wells. Using Ficoll-Paque Plus gradient centrifugation, PBMC were separated from whole blood and then either used fresh or cryopreserved at -140C. The spike proteins of SARS-CoV-2 and of the common cold coronaviruses HCoV-NL63, HCoV-OC43 and HCoV-229E were spanned by overlapping peptide pools. The QIAamp micro DNA kit was used to extract genomic DNA from the cultured CD4+ T cells.

Trimming at the junction amounts to 3 bases on V and 10 bases on J, and the germline ends lie 19 bases apart. CDR1 is given as SNHLY and CDR2 as FYNNEI, both from the germline V gene. Including the terminal cysteine and phenylalanine, the CDR3 comprises 16 residues. Of all the DNA, just the CDR3 is kept, 48 bases in frame from base 1. Library prep was done by the immunoSEQ multiplex PCR assay. DNA from the CD4+ T cells that had been cultured and isolated underwent TCR beta CDR3 sequencing. In the source study's methods: Non-productive TCR sequences were removed, reads were trimmed to the CDR3 region, and CDR3s of at least 7 amino acids were retained. Antigen-specific clonotypes were identified using the MANAFEST web app by comparison of expansion in peptide wells against reference cultures. To count as positive, a clone had to show expansion at FDR<0.05 compared with the reference and with all other wells, an odds ratio above 5, and a frequency above 0.1% in two replicate wells. Cross-reactive clonotypes were defined as significantly expanded in SARS-CoV-2 spike wells and in at least one common cold coronavirus spike condition. CDR3 similarity was assessed by Levenshtein distance with the stringdist R package, and unrooted trees were built with ape in R 3.6.1. The clones in this table, taken by TCRdb from immuneACCESS, are in-frame only. Not every clone is retained; where verified, under half of the shortfall comes from an unresolved V gene, and the cause of the rest is unknown. V and J calls plus clone size are reproduced from that table; the DNA served to infer D and trimming. The sample has roughly 17,000 clones on record, around 80% of them singletons. Roughly 19% of the sample rests with the top ten.

This clone has only a few counts. It has no known antigen specificity. Base qualities were left out, and no much larger clone turns up one base away. This specimen was CD4+ T cells from PBMCs cultured with SARS-CoV-2 spike peptides, taken after COVID-19 vaccination. What this sample's cell subset or site label stands for: SARS-CoV-2 spike overlapping peptide pool stimulation. The clonotype originates from a human donor who had a prior SARS-CoV-2 infection. The rearranged chain carries TRBV2 and TRBJ1-6; a tentative D call is TRBD1 (5 bases match). In nucleotide form, the sequence is TGTGCCAGCAGTGAGTACGGCAGGGTGGTTAGATCACCCCTCCACTTT. Its coded protein is CASSEYGRVVRSPLHF.